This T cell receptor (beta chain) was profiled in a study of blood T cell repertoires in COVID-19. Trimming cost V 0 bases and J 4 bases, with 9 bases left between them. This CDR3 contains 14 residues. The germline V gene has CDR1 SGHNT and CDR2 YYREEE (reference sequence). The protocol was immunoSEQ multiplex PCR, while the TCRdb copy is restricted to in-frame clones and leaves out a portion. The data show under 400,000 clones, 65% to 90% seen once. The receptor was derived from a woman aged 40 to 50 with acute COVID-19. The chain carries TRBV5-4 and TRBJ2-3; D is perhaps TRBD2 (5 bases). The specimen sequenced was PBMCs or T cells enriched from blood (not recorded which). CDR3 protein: CASSLASGADTQYF. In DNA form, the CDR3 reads TGTGCCAGCAGCTTGGCCTCCGGGGCAGATACGCAGTATTTT.